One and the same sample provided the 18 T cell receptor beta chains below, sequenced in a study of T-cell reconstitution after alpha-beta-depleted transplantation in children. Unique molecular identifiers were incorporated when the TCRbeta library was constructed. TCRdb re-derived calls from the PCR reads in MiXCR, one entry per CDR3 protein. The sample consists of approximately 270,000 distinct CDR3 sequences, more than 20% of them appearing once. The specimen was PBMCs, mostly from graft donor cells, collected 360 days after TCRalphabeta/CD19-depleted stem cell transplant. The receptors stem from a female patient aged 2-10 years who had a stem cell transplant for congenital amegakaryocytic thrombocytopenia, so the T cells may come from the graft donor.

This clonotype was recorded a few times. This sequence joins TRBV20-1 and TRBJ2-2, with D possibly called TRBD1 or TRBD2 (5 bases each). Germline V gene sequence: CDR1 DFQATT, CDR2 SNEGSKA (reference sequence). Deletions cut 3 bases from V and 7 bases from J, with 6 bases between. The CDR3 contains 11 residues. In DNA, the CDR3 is TGCAGTGCTAGGGGGGACGGGGAGCTGTTTTTT. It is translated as CSARGDGELFF.

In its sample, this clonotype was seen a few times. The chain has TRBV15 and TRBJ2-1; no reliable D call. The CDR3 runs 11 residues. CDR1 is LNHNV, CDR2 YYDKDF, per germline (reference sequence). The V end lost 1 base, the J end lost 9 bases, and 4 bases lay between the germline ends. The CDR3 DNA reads TGTGCCACCAGCAGAGTCGGTGAGCAGTTCTTC. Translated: CATSRVGEQFF.

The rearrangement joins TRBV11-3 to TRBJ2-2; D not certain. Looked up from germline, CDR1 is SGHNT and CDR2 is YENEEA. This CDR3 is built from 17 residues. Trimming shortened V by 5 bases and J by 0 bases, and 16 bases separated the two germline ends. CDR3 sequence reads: CASSQSLVGTNTGELFF. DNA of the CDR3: TGTGCCAGCAGCCAATCCCTGGTGGGGACGAACACCGGGGAGCTGTTTTTT.

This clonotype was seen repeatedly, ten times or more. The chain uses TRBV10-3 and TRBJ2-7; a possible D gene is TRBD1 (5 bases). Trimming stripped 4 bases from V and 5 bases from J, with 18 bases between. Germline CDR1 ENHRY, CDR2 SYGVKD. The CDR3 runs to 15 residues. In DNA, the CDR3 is TGTGCCATCAGTGGGGGCTGGGCAGACCGAAACGAGCAGTACTTC. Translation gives CAISGGWADRNEQYF.

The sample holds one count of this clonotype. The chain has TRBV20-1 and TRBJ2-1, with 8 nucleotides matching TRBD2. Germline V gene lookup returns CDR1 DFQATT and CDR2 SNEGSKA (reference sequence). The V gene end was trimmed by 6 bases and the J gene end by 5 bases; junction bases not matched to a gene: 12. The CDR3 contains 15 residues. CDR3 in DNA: TGCAGTGCAGTTGACGGGGGGGGCCTTAACAATGAGCAGTTCTTC. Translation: CSAVDGGGLNNEQFF.

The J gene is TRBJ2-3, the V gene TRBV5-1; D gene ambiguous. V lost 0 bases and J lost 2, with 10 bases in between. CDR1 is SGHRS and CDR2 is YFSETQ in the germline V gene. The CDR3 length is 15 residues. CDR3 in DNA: TGCGCCAGCAGCTTGGGGGTGATGGACACAGATACGCAGTATTTT. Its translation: CASSLGVMDTDTQYF.

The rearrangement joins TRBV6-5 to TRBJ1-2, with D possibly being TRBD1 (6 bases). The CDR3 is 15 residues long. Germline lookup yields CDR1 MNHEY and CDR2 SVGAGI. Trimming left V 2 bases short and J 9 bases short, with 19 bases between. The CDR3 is CASSYSGQMPSSYTF. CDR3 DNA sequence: TGTGCCAGCAGTTACAGTGGACAGATGCCTTCCAGCTACACCTTC.

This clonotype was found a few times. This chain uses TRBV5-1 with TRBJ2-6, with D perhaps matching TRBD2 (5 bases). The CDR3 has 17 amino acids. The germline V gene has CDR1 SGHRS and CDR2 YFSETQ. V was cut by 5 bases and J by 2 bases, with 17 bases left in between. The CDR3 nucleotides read TGCGCCAGCAGTCAGGTCAGAGGGCTCCCTGGGGCCAACGTCCTGACTTTC. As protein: CASSQVRGLPGANVLTF.

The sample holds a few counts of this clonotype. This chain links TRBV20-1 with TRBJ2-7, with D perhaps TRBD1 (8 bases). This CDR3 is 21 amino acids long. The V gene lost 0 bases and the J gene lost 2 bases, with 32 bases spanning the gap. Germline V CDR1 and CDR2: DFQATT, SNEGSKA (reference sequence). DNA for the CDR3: TGCAGTGCTAGAGATGGGCAGGGGGCTTTGCTAGCGGAGATCCAAGCCTACGAGCAGTACTTC. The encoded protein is CSARDGQGALLAEIQAYEQYF.

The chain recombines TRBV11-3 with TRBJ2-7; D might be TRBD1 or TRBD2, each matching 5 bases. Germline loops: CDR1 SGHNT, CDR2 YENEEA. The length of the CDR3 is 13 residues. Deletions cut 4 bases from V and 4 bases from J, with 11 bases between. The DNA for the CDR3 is TGTGCCAGCAGCTATGGGGGAGCATACGAGCAGTACTTC. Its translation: CASSYGGAYEQYF.

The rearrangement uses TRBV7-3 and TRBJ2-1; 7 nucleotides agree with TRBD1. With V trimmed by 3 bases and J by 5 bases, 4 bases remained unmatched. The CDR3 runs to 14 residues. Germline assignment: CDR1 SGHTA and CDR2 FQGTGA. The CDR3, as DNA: TGTGCCAGCAGCTTCGGACAGGCCAACAATGAGCAGTTCTTC. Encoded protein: CASSFGQANNEQFF.

The CDR3 DNA follows: TGCGCCAGCAGCCGCCCCAGGGGGGGGAACACTGAAGCTTTCTTT. Protein sequence: CASSRPRGGNTEAFF. The V and J genes are TRBV4-1 and TRBJ1-1; 7 nucleotides agree with TRBD1. Germline V CDR1 and CDR2: MGHRA, YSYEKL. The CDR3 has 15 amino acids. With V trimmed by 4 bases and J by 1 base, 6 bases remained unmatched.

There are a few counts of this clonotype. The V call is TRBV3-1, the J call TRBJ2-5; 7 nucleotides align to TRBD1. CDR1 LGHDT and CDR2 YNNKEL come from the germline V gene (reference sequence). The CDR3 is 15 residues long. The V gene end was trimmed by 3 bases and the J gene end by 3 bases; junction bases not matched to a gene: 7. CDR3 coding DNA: TGTGCCAGCAGCCAGGACAGGAACATCAAAGAGACCCAGTACTTC. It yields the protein CASSQDRNIKETQYF.

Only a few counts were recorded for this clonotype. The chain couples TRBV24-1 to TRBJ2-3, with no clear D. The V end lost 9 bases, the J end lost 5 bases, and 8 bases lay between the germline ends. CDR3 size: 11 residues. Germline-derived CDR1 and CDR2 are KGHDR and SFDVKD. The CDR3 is CATGSGDTQYF. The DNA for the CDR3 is TGTGCCACCGGTTCAGGAGATACGCAGTATTTT.

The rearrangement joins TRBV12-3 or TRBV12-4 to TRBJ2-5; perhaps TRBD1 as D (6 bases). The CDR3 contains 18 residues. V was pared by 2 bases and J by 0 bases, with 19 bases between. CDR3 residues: CASSLLGKGGSYQETQYF. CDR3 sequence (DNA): TGTGCCAGCAGTTTATTAGGGAAAGGGGGTTCGTACCAAGAGACCCAGTACTTC.

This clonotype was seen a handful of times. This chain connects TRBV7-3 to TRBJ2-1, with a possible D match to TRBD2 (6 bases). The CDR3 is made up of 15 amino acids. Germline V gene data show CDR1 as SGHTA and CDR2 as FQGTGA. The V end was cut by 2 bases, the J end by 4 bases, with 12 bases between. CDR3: CASSLGIAVYNEQFF. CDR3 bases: TGTGCCAGCAGCTTAGGGATAGCGGTTTACAATGAGCAGTTCTTC.

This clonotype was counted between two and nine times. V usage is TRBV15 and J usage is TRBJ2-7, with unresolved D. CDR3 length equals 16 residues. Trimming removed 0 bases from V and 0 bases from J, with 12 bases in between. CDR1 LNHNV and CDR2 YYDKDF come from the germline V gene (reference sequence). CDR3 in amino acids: CATSRDLGGYSYEQYF. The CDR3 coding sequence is TGTGCCACCAGCAGAGATTTGGGCGGATACTCCTACGAGCAGTACTTC. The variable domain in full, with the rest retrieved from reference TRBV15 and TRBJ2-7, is DAMVIQNPRYQVTQFGKPVTLSCSQTLNHNVMYWYQQKSSQAPKLLFHYYDKDFNNEADTPDNFQSRRPNTSFCFLDIRSPGLGDTAMYLCATSRDLGGYSYEQYFGPGTRLTVT.

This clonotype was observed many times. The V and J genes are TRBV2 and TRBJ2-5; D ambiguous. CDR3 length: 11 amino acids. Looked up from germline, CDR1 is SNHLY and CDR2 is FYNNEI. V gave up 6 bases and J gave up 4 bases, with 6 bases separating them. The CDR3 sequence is CASSAVETQYF. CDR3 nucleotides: TGTGCCAGCAGCGCAGTAGAGACCCAGTACTTC. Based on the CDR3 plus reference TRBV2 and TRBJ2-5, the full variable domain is EPEVTQTPSHQVTQMGQEVILRCVPISNHLYFYWYRQILGQKVEFLVSFYNNEISEKSEIFDDQFSVERPDGSNFTLKIRSTKLEDSAMYFCASSAVETQYFGPGTRLLVL.